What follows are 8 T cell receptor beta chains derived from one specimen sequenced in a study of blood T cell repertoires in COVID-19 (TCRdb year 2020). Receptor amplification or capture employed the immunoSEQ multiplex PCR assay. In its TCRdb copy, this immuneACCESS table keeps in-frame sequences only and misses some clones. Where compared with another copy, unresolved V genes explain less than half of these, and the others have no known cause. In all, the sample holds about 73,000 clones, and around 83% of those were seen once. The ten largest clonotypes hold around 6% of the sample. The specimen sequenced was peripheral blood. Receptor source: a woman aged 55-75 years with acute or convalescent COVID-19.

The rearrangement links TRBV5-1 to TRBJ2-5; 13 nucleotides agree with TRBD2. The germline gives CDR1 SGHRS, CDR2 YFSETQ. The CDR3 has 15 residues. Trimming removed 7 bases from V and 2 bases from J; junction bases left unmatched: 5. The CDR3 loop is CASASLAGGQETQYF. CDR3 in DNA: TGCGCCAGCGCATCACTAGCGGGGGGGCAAGAGACCCAGTACTTC.

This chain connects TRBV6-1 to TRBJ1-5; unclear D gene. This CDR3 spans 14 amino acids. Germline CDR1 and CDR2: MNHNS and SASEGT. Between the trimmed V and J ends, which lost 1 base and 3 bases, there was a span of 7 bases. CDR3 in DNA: TGTGCCAGCAGTGAAGGACTGCACAATCAGCCCCAGCATTTT. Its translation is CASSEGLHNQPQHF.

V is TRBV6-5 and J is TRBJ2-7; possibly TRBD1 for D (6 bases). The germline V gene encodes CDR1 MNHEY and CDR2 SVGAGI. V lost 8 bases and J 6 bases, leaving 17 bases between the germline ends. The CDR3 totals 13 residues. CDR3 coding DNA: TGTGCCAGCGAGATCCTACAGGGCTCCGAGCAGTACTTC. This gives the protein CASEILQGSEQYF.

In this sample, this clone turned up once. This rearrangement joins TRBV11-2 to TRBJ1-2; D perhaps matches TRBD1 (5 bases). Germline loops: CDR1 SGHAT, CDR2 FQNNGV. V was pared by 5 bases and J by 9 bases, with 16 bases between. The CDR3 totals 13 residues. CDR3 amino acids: CASSAGQGVSYTF. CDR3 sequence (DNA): TGTGCCAGCAGCGCCGGCCAGGGCGTGAGCTACACCTTC.

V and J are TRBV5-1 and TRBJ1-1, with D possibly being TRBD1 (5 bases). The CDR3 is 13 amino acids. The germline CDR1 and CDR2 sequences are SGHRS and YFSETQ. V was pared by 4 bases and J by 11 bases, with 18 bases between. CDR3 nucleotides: TGCGCCAGCAGCGATTTATCAGGGCGAGAGGCTTTCTTT. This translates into CASSDLSGREAFF. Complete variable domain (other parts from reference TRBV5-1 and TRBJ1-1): KAGVTQTPRYLIKTRGQQVTLSCSPISGHRSVSWYQQTPGQGLQFLFEYFSETQRNKGNFPGRFSGRQFSNSRSEMNVSTLELGDSALYLCASSDLSGREAFFGQGTRLTVV.

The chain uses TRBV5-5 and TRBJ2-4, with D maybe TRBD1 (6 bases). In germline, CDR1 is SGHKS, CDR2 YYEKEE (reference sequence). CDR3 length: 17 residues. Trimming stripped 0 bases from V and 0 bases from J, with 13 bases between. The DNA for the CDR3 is TGTGCCAGCAGCTTGGGAACCGGGACACTAGCCAAAAACATTCAGTACTTC. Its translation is CASSLGTGTLAKNIQYF.

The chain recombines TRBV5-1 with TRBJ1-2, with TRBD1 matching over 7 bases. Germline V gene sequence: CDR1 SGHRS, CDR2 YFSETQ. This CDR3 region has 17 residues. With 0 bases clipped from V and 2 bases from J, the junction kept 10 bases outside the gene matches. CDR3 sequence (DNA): TGCGCCAGCAGCTTGGGCAGGACGGGACAGTTCAACTATGGCTACACCTTC. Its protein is CASSLGRTGQFNYGYTF.

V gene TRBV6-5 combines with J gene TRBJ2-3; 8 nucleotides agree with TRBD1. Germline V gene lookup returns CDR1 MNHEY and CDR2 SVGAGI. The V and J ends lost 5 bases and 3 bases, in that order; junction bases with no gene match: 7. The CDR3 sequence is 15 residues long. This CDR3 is CASSNKDRATDTQYF. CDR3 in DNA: TGTGCCAGCAGTAACAAGGACAGGGCTACAGATACGCAGTATTTT.